The 22 T cell receptor beta chains below all came from one sample that was sequenced in a study of cytomegalovirus exposure and HLA in healthy donors. Produced via immunoSEQ multiplex PCR; TCRdb's table is partial and in-frame only. Here the sample spans 100,000 to 150,000 clones, 89% being singletons. Sequencing input: PBMCs. The receptors derive from a woman aged 18 to 35 in good health and CMV-seronegative.

J is TRBJ2-7 and V is TRBV6-1; 7 positions agree with TRBD1. Germline V gene sequence: CDR1 MNHNS, CDR2 SASEGT. Trimming removed 2 bases from V and 3 bases from J; junction bases left unmatched: 4. The CDR3 totals 14 residues. The CDR3, as DNA: TGTGCCAGCAGTGAATGGACAGGCCACTACGAGCAGTACTTC. As protein: CASSEWTGHYEQYF.

The chain uses TRBV19 and TRBJ1-5, with 9 bases lining up with TRBD1. In germline, CDR1 is LNHDA, CDR2 SQIVND (reference sequence). The CDR3 length is 17 residues. V was clipped by 1 base and J by 0 bases; unmatched bases: 4. CDR3 bases: TGTGCCAGTAGTATAGCGGGACAGGGCTATAGCAATCAGCCCCAGCATTTT. Protein: CASSIAGQGYSNQPQHF.

This sequence joins TRBV6-5 and TRBJ1-4; 8 bases map to TRBD1. The CDR3 has 15 amino acids. CDR1 is MNHEY, CDR2 SVGAGI, per germline. V lost 2 bases, J lost 5 bases, and 4 bases stayed unmatched. This CDR3 is CASSYGTGGNEKLFF. In DNA form, the CDR3 reads TGTGCCAGCAGTTACGGGACAGGCGGGAATGAAAAACTGTTTTTT.

As regards this clone: The junction departs from the called germline gene at one end, perhaps through a read error. The genes are TRBV6-5 and TRBJ2-7, with D unresolved. The CDR3 spans 15 residues. Germline V gene data show CDR1 as MNHEY and CDR2 as SVGAGI. The CDR3 nucleotides are TGTGCCAGCAGCTACTCCGGGTCTAGAACCTACGAGCAGTACTTC. Amino acid sequence: CASSYSGSRTYEQYF.

The rearrangement uses TRBV27 and TRBJ2-2, with 11 bases matching TRBD2. The CDR3 is 18 amino acids. Trimming took 1 base from V and 1 from J; bases not matched to a gene: 5. The germline V gene encodes CDR1 MNHEY and CDR2 SMNVEV (reference sequence). This CDR3 is CASSLFGLAGGNTGELFF. CDR3 in DNA: TGTGCCAGCAGTTTATTTGGGCTAGCGGGAGGGAACACCGGGGAGCTGTTTTTT.

The chain joins TRBV5-1 to TRBJ2-7, with a weak D call TRBD1 (6 bases). The germline gives CDR1 SGHRS, CDR2 YFSETQ. V lost 4 bases and J lost 5, with 19 bases in between. CDR3 length: 15 amino acids. CDR3 sequence (DNA): TGCGCCAGCAGCGTGGGACATCTTACTTCCCACGAGCAGTACTTC. This encodes CASSVGHLTSHEQYF.

As DNA, the CDR3 is TGCAGTGCGCAGGGCTATGGCTACACCTTC. Translation gives CSAQGYGYTF. The V gene is TRBV20-1, the J gene TRBJ1-2; the D gene is possibly TRBD1 (5 bases). Trimming cost V 6 bases and J 4 bases, with 6 bases left between them. CDR1 DFQATT and CDR2 SNEGSKA come from the germline V gene (reference sequence). The CDR3 is 10 amino acids.

The chain has TRBV19 and TRBJ2-3; maybe TRBD1 (6 bases). Trimming took 7 bases from V and 6 from J, leaving 14 bases between them. Germline lookup yields CDR1 LNHDA and CDR2 SQIVND (reference sequence). This CDR3 spans 13 amino acids. The CDR3 sequence: CASNRVLSDTQYF. The CDR3 DNA follows: TGTGCCAGTAACAGGGTTTTGTCGGATACGCAGTATTTT.

The chain combines TRBV27 with TRBJ2-2; 11 bases agree with TRBD2. J lost 3 bases, V lost 6 bases, and 6 bases had no gene match. The CDR3 totals 16 residues. CDR1 is MNHEY and CDR2 is SMNVEV in the germline V gene (reference sequence). This CDR3 reads CASSPGLAGYTGELFF. CDR3 in DNA: TGTGCCAGCAGCCCCGGACTAGCGGGTTACACCGGGGAGCTGTTTTTT.

The chain couples TRBV7-9 to TRBJ2-2; TRBD2 aligns across 12 bases. The CDR3 consists of 17 residues. Trimming took 6 bases from V and 3 from J; bases not matched to a gene: 8. Germline assignment: CDR1 SEHNR and CDR2 FQNEAQ (reference sequence). The CDR3 DNA sequence: TGTGCCAGCAGAGCAAGACGACTAGCGGGAGACACCGGGGAGCTGTTTTTT. This codes for CASRARRLAGDTGELFF.

This sequence joins TRBV11-3 and TRBJ2-1; possible D gene TRBD1, 6 bases. From germline, CDR1 is SGHNT and CDR2 YENEEA. The CDR3 extends over 12 amino acids. V was pared by 9 bases and J by 9 bases, with 15 bases between. CDR3 in amino acids: CASQGSQGEQFF. CDR3 nucleotide sequence: TGTGCCAGTCAGGGGTCACAAGGTGAGCAGTTCTTC.

The rearrangement links TRBV5-1 to TRBJ2-3, with 9 bases that match TRBD1. V gave up 7 bases and J gave up 4 bases; unmatched junction bases: 7. The germline V gene has CDR1 SGHRS and CDR2 YFSETQ. The CDR3 contains 14 residues. The CDR3 reads CASCGQGMSDTQYF. Written as DNA, the CDR3 is TGCGCCAGCTGTGGACAGGGGATGTCAGATACGCAGTATTTT. Full variable domain (rest looked up from reference TRBV5-1 and TRBJ2-3): KAGVTQTPRYLIKTRGQQVTLSCSPISGHRSVSWYQQTPGQGLQFLFEYFSETQRNKGNFPGRFSGRQFSNSRSEMNVSTLELGDSALYLCASCGQGMSDTQYFGPGTRLTVL.

The chain recombines TRBV9 with TRBJ2-1, with D perhaps matching TRBD2 (5 bases). This CDR3 is built from 14 residues. V lost 0 bases, J lost 7 bases, and 11 bases lay in between. Germline values: CDR1 SGDLS, CDR2 YYNGEE. The DNA for the CDR3 is TGTGCCAGCAGCGTAGAGGTTTGGGAGAATGAGCAGTTCTTC. Translation: CASSVEVWENEQFF.

The chain has TRBV18 and TRBJ2-7; possibly TRBD2 for D (6 bases). The V end lost 6 bases, the J end lost 1 base, and 16 bases lay between the germline ends. CDR3 length equals 15 residues. The germline CDR1 and CDR2 sequences are KGHSH and LQKENI. For the CDR3, the DNA is TGTGCCAGCTCGCACGAGTCGGAGGGATCCTACGAGCAGTACTTC. It codes for CASSHESEGSYEQYF. The full variable domain, completed using reference TRBV18 and TRBJ2-7, is NAGVMQNPRHLVRRRGQEARLRCSPMKGHSHVYWYRQLPEEGLKFMVYLQKENIIDESGMPKERFSAEFPKEGPSILRIQQVVRGDSAAYFCASSHESEGSYEQYFGPGTRLTVT.

CDR3: CASSLETSVYNEQFF. The CDR3 DNA is TGTGCCAGCAGCTTGGAAACTAGCGTATACAATGAGCAGTTCTTC. The chain joins TRBV5-4 to TRBJ2-1, with 7 bases that match TRBD2. The CDR3 runs to 15 residues. Looked up from germline, CDR1 is SGHNT and CDR2 is YYREEE (reference sequence). V shed 0 bases, J shed 4 bases, and the junction held 4 bases outside the gene matches.

In DNA, the CDR3 is TGCAGCGTAAAACAGTTATCGAGTACTGAAGCTTTCTTT. Its protein product is CSVKQLSSTEAFF. The V gene is TRBV29-1, the J gene TRBJ1-1; D unclear. Trimming left V 6 bases short and J 5 bases short, with 16 bases between. The germline V gene has CDR1 SQVTM and CDR2 ANQGSEA. This CDR3 has 13 residues. Using reference TRBV29-1 and TRBJ1-1 for the parts outside the CDR3, the full variable domain is SAVISQKPSRDICQRGTSLTIQCQVDSQVTMMFWYRQQPGQSLTLIATANQGSEATYESGFVIDKFPISRPNLTFSTLTVSNMSPEDSSIYLCSVKQLSSTEAFFGQGTRLTVV.

This sequence joins TRBV11-3 and TRBJ2-2; TRBD2 matches 7 bases. The CDR3 is 13 residues long. J lost 7 bases, V lost 4 bases, and 3 bases had no gene match. Germline CDR1 SGHNT, CDR2 YENEEA. The chain's CDR3 is CASSWGRGGELFF. The CDR3 DNA sequence: TGTGCCAGCAGCTGGGGGAGGGGCGGGGAGCTGTTTTTT.

The chain carries TRBV4-1 and TRBJ2-2; TRBD2 matches at 10 bases. The CDR3 is 18 residues long. Trimming cost V 2 bases and J 3 bases; bases outside gene matches: 9. Germline CDR1 reads MGHRA; CDR2 reads YSYEKL. The DNA for the CDR3 is TGCGCCAGCAGCCAACCAAGGAGGCTAGCGGGAGACACCGGGGAGCTGTTTTTT. Residues: CASSQPRRLAGDTGELFF.

The J gene is TRBJ1-5, the V gene TRBV11-2, with a weak D call TRBD1 (5 bases). CDR1 and CDR2 (germline): SGHAT, FQNNGV. The germline V and J ends were trimmed by 3 bases and 2 bases, with 11 bases remaining between them. This CDR3 contains 15 residues. In nucleotides, the CDR3 is TGTGCCAGCAGCTTGATCGGCAGGGGCAATCAGCCCCAGCATTTT. It yields the protein CASSLIGRGNQPQHF.

This clone showed up just a few times. V gene TRBV19 combines with J gene TRBJ1-5; 8 bases agree with TRBD1. This CDR3 contains 17 residues. The germline gives CDR1 LNHDA, CDR2 SQIVND (reference sequence). With V trimmed by 6 bases and J by 4 bases, 14 bases remained unmatched. The CDR3 DNA is TGTGCCAGTAGCCTGACAGGGGTGGTTTTTAGGAATCAGCCCCAGCATTTT. Its translation: CASSLTGVVFRNQPQHF.

The V and J genes are TRBV11-2 and TRBJ1-3, with 10 bases fitting TRBD1. Germline-derived CDR1 and CDR2 are SGHAT and FQNNGV. V was pared by 5 bases and J by 4 bases, with 11 bases of the junction left unmatched. The CDR3 sequence is 17 residues long. Here the CDR3 reads CASSLTGTGAPGNTIYF. DNA of the CDR3: TGTGCCAGCAGCCTTACCGGGACAGGGGCGCCCGGAAACACCATATATTTT.

The chain links TRBV7-9 to TRBJ1-1, with unresolved D. Germline V gives CDR1 SEHNR, CDR2 FQNEAQ (reference sequence). V lost 0 bases and J lost 7, with 15 bases in between. CDR3 length: 15 amino acids. CDR3 nucleotides: TGTGCCAGCAGCTTAGCCAATGATGGGAGCCATGAAGCTTTCTTT. Translation: CASSLANDGSHEAFF.